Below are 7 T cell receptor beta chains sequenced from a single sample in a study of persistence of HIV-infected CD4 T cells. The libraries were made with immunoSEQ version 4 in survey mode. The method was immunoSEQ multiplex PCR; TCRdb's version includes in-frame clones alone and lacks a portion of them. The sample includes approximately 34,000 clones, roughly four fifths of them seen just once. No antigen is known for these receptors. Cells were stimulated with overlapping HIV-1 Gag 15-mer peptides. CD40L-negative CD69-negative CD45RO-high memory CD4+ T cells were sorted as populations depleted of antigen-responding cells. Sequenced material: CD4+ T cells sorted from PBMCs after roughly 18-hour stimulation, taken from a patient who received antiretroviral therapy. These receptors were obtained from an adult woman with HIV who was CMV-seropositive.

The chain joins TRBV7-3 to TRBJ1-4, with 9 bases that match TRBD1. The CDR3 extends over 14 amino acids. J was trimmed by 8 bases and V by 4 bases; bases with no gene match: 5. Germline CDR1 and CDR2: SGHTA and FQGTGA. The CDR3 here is CASSSGQGNEKLFF. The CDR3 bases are TGTGCCAGCAGCTCCGGACAGGGGAACGAAAAACTGTTTTTT.

In nucleotides, the CDR3 is TGTGCCAGCAGTGTCCCTAACCAGGAAGCTTTCTTT. It specifies CASSVPNQEAFF. The genes are TRBV2 and TRBJ1-1; D is unresolved. The V end was cut by 4 bases, the J end by 8 bases, with 11 bases between. The CDR3 consists of 12 residues. Germline values: CDR1 SNHLY, CDR2 FYNNEI.

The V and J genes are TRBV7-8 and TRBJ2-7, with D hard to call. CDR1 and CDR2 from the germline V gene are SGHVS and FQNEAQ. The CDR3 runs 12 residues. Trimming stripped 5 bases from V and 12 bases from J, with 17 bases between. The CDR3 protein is CASSKNSLTWYF. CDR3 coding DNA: TGTGCCAGCAGCAAAAATAGCCTTACGTGGTACTTC.

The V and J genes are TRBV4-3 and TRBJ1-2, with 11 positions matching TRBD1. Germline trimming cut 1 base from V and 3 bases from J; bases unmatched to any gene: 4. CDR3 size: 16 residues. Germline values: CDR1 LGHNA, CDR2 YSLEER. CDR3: CASSQGGTGGYYGYTF. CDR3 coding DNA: TGCGCCAGCAGCCAAGGCGGGACAGGGGGATACTATGGCTACACCTTC.

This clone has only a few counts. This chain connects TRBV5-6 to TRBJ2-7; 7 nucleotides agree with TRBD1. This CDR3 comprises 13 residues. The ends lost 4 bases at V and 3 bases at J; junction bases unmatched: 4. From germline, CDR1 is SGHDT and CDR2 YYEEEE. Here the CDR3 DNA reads TGTGCCAGCAGCCTGGGACAGTTCTACGAGCAGTACTTC. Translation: CASSLGQFYEQYF. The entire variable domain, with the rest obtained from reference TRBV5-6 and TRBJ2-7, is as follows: DAGVTQSPTHLIKTRGQQVTLRCSPKSGHDTVSWYQQALGQGPQFIFQYYEEEERQRGNFPDRFSGHQFPNYSSELNVNALLLGDSALYLCASSLGQFYEQYFGPGTRLTVT.

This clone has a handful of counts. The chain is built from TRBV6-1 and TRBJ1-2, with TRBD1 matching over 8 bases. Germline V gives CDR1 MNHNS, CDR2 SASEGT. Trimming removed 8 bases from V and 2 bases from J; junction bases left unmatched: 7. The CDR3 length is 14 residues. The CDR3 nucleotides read TGTGCCAGCTCGCGGACAGGGTCCAACTATGGCTACACCTTC. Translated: CASSRTGSNYGYTF.

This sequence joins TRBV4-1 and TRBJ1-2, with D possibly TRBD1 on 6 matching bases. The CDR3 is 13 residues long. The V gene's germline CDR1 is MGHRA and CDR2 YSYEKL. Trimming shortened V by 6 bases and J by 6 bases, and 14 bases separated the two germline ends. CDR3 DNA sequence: TGCGCCAGCAGACGTGGGGGCTATGATGGCTACACCTTC. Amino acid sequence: CASRRGGYDGYTF.